Listed below are T cell receptor beta chains from one sample, sequenced in a study of early T cells in non-severe SARS-CoV-2 infection. TCRdb passed the 5' RACE reads through MiXCR, listing each CDR3 protein once. The data show around 99,000 distinct CDR3 sequences, with around 10% seen just once and about 7.6% held by the top ten. Sample: whole blood. All receptors derive from an adult who was a healthcare worker with PCR-confirmed SARS-CoV-2 infection or an uninfected control (not recorded which). Each CDR3 is given with its conserved first and last residue. The order of the fields is clone size, D gene, J gene, V gene, CDR3 DNA, CDR3 protein. D genes are given only for firm matches. Clone size is given for some rows only: seen once, a few or many times, or a class if the clone is expanded.

>few|-|TRBJ2-7|TRBV11-2
TGTGCCAGCAGCTTAGATCTTTCGGGAGAGCAGTACTTC
CASSLDLSGEQYF
>many|TRBD1|TRBJ1-6|TRBV28
TGTGCCAGCCAGAGAGGACAGGGTTATTCACCCCTCCACTTT
CASQRGQGYSPLHF
>many|-|TRBJ2-5|TRBV7-6
TGTGCCAGCAGCCCCCCGGCGCAAGAGACCCAGTACTTC
CASSPPAQETQYF
>many|TRBD2|TRBJ2-1|TRBV7-2
TGTGCCAGCGGGTCCGGGACTAGCGGGAGAAATGAGCAGTTCTTC
CASGSGTSGRNEQFF
>many|-|TRBJ1-2|TRBV13
TGTGCCAGCAGTTCTAACCCCAGGTCTAACTATGGCTACACCTTC
CASSSNPRSNYGYTF
>-|-|TRBJ2-7|TRBV5-6
TGTGCCAGCAGCCCTGCTCCGGGAGACCACGAGCAGTACTTC
CASSPAPGDHEQYF
>many|TRBD1|TRBJ2-7|TRBV20-1
TGCAGTGCTCGCGACAGGGAATACGAGCAGTACTTC
CSARDREYEQYF
>few|-|TRBJ2-1|TRBV7-6
TGTGCCAGCAGCTTAGGGACATACAATGAGCAGTTCTTC
CASSLGTYNEQFF
>many|TRBD2|TRBJ2-7|TRBV5-7
TGTGCCAGCAGCCTAAACGGGACTAGCGAGGCCTACGAGCAGTACTTC
CASSLNGTSEAYEQYF
>-|TRBD2|TRBJ2-7|TRBV3-1
TGTGCCAGCAGCCAAGATGGGACTAGCGGAGTCTACGAGCAGTACTTC
CASSQDGTSGVYEQYF
>few|-|TRBJ2-3|TRBV7-9
TGTGCCAGCAGCTTAGCAGGAACTACAGGGACGGATACGCAGTATTTT
CASSLAGTTGTDTQYF
>many|TRBD2|TRBJ2-5|TRBV27
TGTGCCAGCAGCTGCGCGGGGGACGAGACCCAGTACTTC
CASSCAGDETQYF
>-|TRBD2|TRBJ2-1|TRBV2
TGTGCCAGCAGTGATCTGACTAGCTTTGGTGAGCAGTTCTTC
CASSDLTSFGEQFF
>few|-|TRBJ1-6|TRBV15
TGTGCCACCAGCAGAGAGGGGGCTGGCAGTTCACCCCTCCACTTT
CATSREGAGSSPLHF
>few|TRBD1|TRBJ1-2|TRBV12-3/TRBV12-4
TGTGCCAGCAGGGGGACAGGGAAAGGCTACACCTTC
CASRGTGKGYTF
>few|-|TRBJ1-1|TRBV28
TGTGCCAGCAGTTGGAGGGGAGAGGCTTTCTTT
CASSWRGEAFF
>many|-|TRBJ1-1|TRBV28
TGTGCCAGCAGCCTTGGAAGGGGGGCCGGTTCACTCACTGAAGCTTTCTTT
CASSLGRGAGSLTEAFF
>-|-|TRBJ2-3|TRBV9
TGTGCCAGCAGCGTAGATCTGGGAGCCTATACGCAGTATTTT
CASSVDLGAYTQYF
>many|-|TRBJ2-6|TRBV5-6
TGTGCCAGCAGCTTCGGACGCTCTGGGGCCAACGTCCTGACTTTC
CASSFGRSGANVLTF
>many|TRBD1|TRBJ2-2|TRBV5-6
TGTGCCAGCAGCTTCCGACAGGGTTACGGGGAGCTGTTTTTT
CASSFRQGYGELFF
>many|-|TRBJ2-7|TRBV21-1
TGTGCCAGCATCTCAGGGGTGCTTCCCTACGAGCAGTACTTC
CASISGVLPYEQYF
>many|-|TRBJ2-5|TRBV28
TGTGGGATTCGGAAAGGGGGTTTCGGGGAGACCCAGTACTTC
CGIRKGGFGETQYF
>many|TRBD1|TRBJ2-5|TRBV28
TGTGCCAGCAGAAGGGGGCCCACAGAGACCCAGTACTTC
CASRRGPTETQYF